The text below deals with one T cell receptor beta chain. The entry originates in a study of blood T cell repertoires in COVID-19. Study-wide context: Samples came from the United States, Italy and Spain, spanning acute and convalescent COVID-19. T cells, B-cell-depleted T cells, or PBMCs supplied cDNA or gDNA.

Original handling: The assay estimated nucleated cells by amplifying reference gene primers. Only in-frame clones appear in the TCRdb table, and some are missing; sequencing was by immunoSEQ multiplex PCR. V and J calls and clone size are given by that table; D and trimming were obtained from the DNA. The table lists roughly 120,000 clones, around 83% of them singletons. The CDR3 contains 16 residues. The ends lost 3 bases at V and 2 bases at J; junction bases unmatched: 6. Germline CDR1 is MNHEY and CDR2 is SMNVEV (reference sequence). This clonotype was obtained from a woman aged 80 or over with active or convalescent COVID-19. The specimen sequenced was peripheral blood. The V call is TRBV27, the J call TRBJ2-5; 10 nucleotides match TRBD1. The CDR3 reads CASSFLGQGTQETQYF. The CDR3 nucleotides are TGTGCCAGCAGTTTTTTGGGACAGGGGACTCAAGAGACCCAGTACTTC.